Listed below are T cell receptor beta chains from one sample, sequenced in a study of human T cells and chemical hapten exposure. TCRdb itself ran the RACE reads through MiXCR, one entry per CDR3 protein. The sample carries about 90,000 distinct CDR3 sequences, under 12% recorded once. The input for sequencing was whole blood, taken in connection with sensitization to the hapten diphenylcyclopropenone (DPC). Source of these receptors: a middle-aged man with alopecia areata. Some clones in this sample may be carry-over from other donors' samples. Both conserved end residues are part of each CDR3. The D gene is left open where the match is weak. Only part of the rows carry a size: once, few, many, or a class if the clone is expanded.

v_gene | d_gene | abundance | CDR3aa
TRBV11-1 | NA | NA | CASSSRDTFITDTQYF
TRBV12-3/TRBV12-4 | TRBD1 | few | CASRRGTGGNQPQHF
TRBV7-2 | NA | NA | CASSPGLVGLNIQYF
TRBV12-3/TRBV12-4 | NA | few | CASTLGGTDTQYF
TRBV7-9 | TRBD1 | NA | CASSPGTGDQPQHF
TRBV6-2/TRBV6-3 | NA | few | CASSYDGVTDTQYF
TRBV19 | NA | NA | CASSSQGSGNQPQHF
TRBV7-2 | TRBD2 | many | CASSSTSGSPEQYF
TRBV3-1 | TRBD2 | few | CASRTSGTDTQYF
TRBV3-1 | NA | few | CASSQGGGQNSPLHF
TRBV3-1 | NA | NA | CASSQDPTSEQETQYF
TRBV12-3/TRBV12-4 | TRBD2 | many | CASSQSRTSGRARETQYF
TRBV5-1 | TRBD1 | many | CASSLWAGGRDGYTF
TRBV11-2 | NA | few | CASSLDSSSRTQYF
TRBV15 | TRBD1 | few | CATSRETTGGNIQYF
TRBV28 | TRBD2 | many | CASSLSSGLAGQGDTQYF
TRBV28 | TRBD1 | NA | CASSLKVRGRNTQYF
TRBV7-2 | TRBD2 | NA | CASSLIRAGVSRPYEQYF
TRBV24-1 | NA | many | CATSDQGRAFF
TRBV10-3 | NA | few | CAIRQQGTGGANVLTF
TRBV12-3/TRBV12-4 | NA | few | CASSLQDLYNEQFF
TRBV5-5 | NA | many | CASSFWGRETEAFF
TRBV4-3 | NA | many | CASSQVPGTWSEKLFF
TRBV6-5 | TRBD1 | NA | CASRPGQGWEGETQYF
TRBV6-6 | NA | many | CASSSGLGEPQHF
TRBV7-9 | NA | few | CASSAFETQYF
TRBV7-2 | NA | few | CASSFLSGGRTDTQYF
TRBV6-5 | TRBD1 | few | CASSDWGQAADTQYF
TRBV14 | NA | few | CASSISANTEAFF
TRBV6-6 | TRBD2 | many | CASSYERGVSPDTQYF
TRBV29-1 | NA | few | CSVADSQETQYF
TRBV7-7 | TRBD2 | few | CASSDGLAGEPQYF
TRBV20-1 | NA | NA | CSARGARGTDTQYF
TRBV4-2 | NA | few | CASSQVGGSSQPQHF
TRBV7-2 | NA | many | CASSPRRVEKLFF
TRBV20-1 | TRBD1 | NA | CSASSGTGEEGNQPQHF
TRBV30 | NA | few | CAWAFTTRGYTF
TRBV6-5 | TRBD1 | few | CASKIDVGQGSGYTF
TRBV6-5 | NA | many | CASSYEQNTEAFF
TRBV20-1 | TRBD1 | NA | CSAEDRVGTGELFF
TRBV6-1 | TRBD1 | NA | CASSEMGQGIYEQYF
TRBV18 | TRBD2 | few | CASSPPTTSDNEQFF
TRBV20-1 | NA | many | CSASRWGNTEAFF
TRBV24-1 | NA | NA | CAAGRGTNTGELFF
TRBV19 | NA | many | CASKATANYGYTF
TRBV6-1 | NA | NA | CASTEGAYNEQFF